This T cell receptor beta chain was obtained from a study of lung T cells in sarcoidosis with Löfgren's syndrome. Study summary: Löfgren's syndrome patients were the main repertoire analysis focus. Whole-study results and caveats: These T cells possibly recognize a putative, unidentified sarcoidosis-associated antigen. TRAV12-1 preferentially paired with TRBV2, with homologous CDR3s. The most expanded V genes in Löfgren's patients were reportedly TRAV12-1 and TRBV2.

MiXCR, run by TCRdb on the reads, gives a single entry per CDR3 protein. This sample has fewer than 80,000 distinct CDR3 sequences; around 20% occur once, and the top ten carry less than 2.5%. Unmatched junction bases numbered 8, after V lost 5 bases and J lost 5 bases. Germline lookup yields CDR1 LNHDA and CDR2 SQIVND (reference sequence). This CDR3 region has 15 residues. As concerns this clonotype: Its cognate antigen is unknown.

The material sequenced was CD4+ T cells from PBMCs. The chain uses TRBV19 and TRBJ2-2; 7 nucleotides agree with TRBD2. The sequence derives from a human donor with sarcoidosis (Löfgren's syndrome or another form), or a control subject (not recorded which). The CDR3 DNA is TGTGCCAGTAGTCCCCTCGCCGGGGGGACCGGGGAGCTGTTTTTT. Amino acid sequence: CASSPLAGGTGELFF. Together with reference TRBV19 and TRBJ2-2, the CDR3 gives the full variable domain: DGGITQSPKYLFRKEGQNVTLSCEQNLNHDAMYWYRQDPGQGLRLIYYSQIVNDFQKGDIAEGYSVSREKKESFPLTVTSAQKNPTAFYLCASSPLAGGTGELFFGEGSRLTVL.